These 18 T cell receptor beta chains were all obtained from the same sample, sequenced in a study of blood T cell repertoires in COVID-19 (dated by TCRdb to 2019 to 2021). Library construction relied on the immunoSEQ multiplex PCR assay. TCRdb mirrors the immuneACCESS table, restricted to in-frame sequences. Some clones are absent from its copies; in checked studies, under half trace to an unresolved V gene, and the reason for the others is unknown. This sample gives about 250,000 clones in total; approximately 90% of them show up just once. The ten largest clones add up to about 3% of the sample. Sequencing used PBMCs or T cells enriched from blood (not recorded which). These receptors came from a woman aged 45-65 years who had recovered from COVID-19.

In this sample, this clone turned up once. The chain has TRBV30 and TRBJ2-3; 13 nucleotides match TRBD2. Germline V gene sequence: CDR1 GTSNPN, CDR2 SVGIG (reference sequence). The length of the CDR3 is 15 residues. V shed 1 base and J 5 bases; nucleotides not matched to a gene: 3. CDR3 loop: CAWSGTSGRLDTQYF. The CDR3 nucleotides read TGTGCCTGGAGTGGGACTAGCGGGAGATTAGATACGCAGTATTTT. Based on the CDR3 plus reference TRBV30 and TRBJ2-3, the full variable domain is SQTIHQWPATLVQPVGSPLSLECTVEGTSNPNLYWYRQAAGRGLQLLFYSVGIGQISSEVPQNLSASRPQDRQFILSSKKLLLSDSGFYLCAWSGTSGRLDTQYFGPGTRLTVL.

J is TRBJ2-2 and V is TRBV7-2; 7 bases fit TRBD1. J gave up 1 base and V 5 bases, and 4 bases lay outside the gene matches. This CDR3 spans 15 amino acids. The germline V gene has CDR1 SGHTA and CDR2 FQGNSA. CDR3 protein: CASSTGQMNTGELFF. CDR3 bases: TGTGCCAGCAGCACGGGACAGATGAACACCGGGGAGCTGTTTTTT.

This chain links TRBV18 with TRBJ2-1; D gene ambiguous. The V end was cut by 2 bases, the J end by 0 bases, with 8 bases between. The CDR3 extends over 15 amino acids. Germline CDR1 reads KGHSH; CDR2 reads LQKENI. The CDR3 protein is CASSPTTVSYNEQFF. In DNA, the CDR3 is TGTGCCAGCTCACCAACCACAGTCTCCTACAATGAGCAGTTCTTC.

In its sample, this clone was seen once. In nucleotides, the CDR3 is TGCGCCAGCAGCTTGGAGAGGCGGGAGACCGAGCAGTACTTC. Amino acid sequence: CASSLERRETEQYF. The chain links TRBV5-1 to TRBJ2-7; 7 bases map to TRBD2. The CDR3 sequence is 14 residues long. In germline, CDR1 is SGHRS, CDR2 YFSETQ. The ends lost 0 bases at V and 6 bases at J; junction bases unmatched: 6.

This chain uses TRBV29-1 with TRBJ2-7, with TRBD1 as a possible D gene (6 bases). The CDR3 is made up of 19 amino acids. Germline lookup yields CDR1 SQVTM and CDR2 ANQGSEA. V lost 0 bases and J 0 bases, leaving 24 bases between the germline ends. CDR3 DNA sequence: TGCAGCGTTGAAGAACAACGGCTGGTGACAGGTTCCCGCTCCTACGAGCAGTACTTC. Protein product: CSVEEQRLVTGSRSYEQYF.

This clone showed up just a few times. The chain uses TRBV9 and TRBJ1-4, with 9 bases matching TRBD1. This CDR3 has 16 amino acids. J was trimmed by 5 bases and V by 0 bases; bases with no gene match: 5. Per germline, CDR1 SGDLS and CDR2 YYNGEE. The CDR3 coding sequence is TGTGCCAGCAGCGTAGCGGCGACAGGGGGGAATGAAAAACTGTTTTTT. This encodes CASSVAATGGNEKLFF.

The chain joins TRBV7-2 to TRBJ2-7, with TRBD1 matching 7 bases. The CDR3 is 14 residues long. Per germline, CDR1 SGHTA and CDR2 FQGNSA. V dropped 4 bases and J dropped 3; count of bases not matched to a gene: 6. The CDR3, as DNA: TGTGCCAGCAGCTCCCGACAGGGTGGCTACGAGCAGTACTTC. Translation: CASSSRQGGYEQYF.

This clone was detected once. The chain combines TRBV28 with TRBJ2-3, with 8 nucleotides matching TRBD2. From germline, CDR1 is MDHEN and CDR2 SYDVKM. The CDR3 has 18 amino acids. V shed 7 bases and J 0 bases; nucleotides not matched to a gene: 15. This CDR3 is CASKPGQAGGRSTDTQYF. The CDR3 DNA sequence: TGTGCCAGCAAACCAGGGCAGGCGGGAGGTCGCAGCACAGATACGCAGTATTTT.

V usage is TRBV5-1 and J usage is TRBJ1-1; tentatively, D is TRBD1 (5 bases). The CDR3 length is 13 residues. Germline assignment: CDR1 SGHRS and CDR2 YFSETQ. The V end was cut by 1 base, the J end by 8 bases, with 12 bases between. The CDR3 DNA is TGCGCCAGCAGCTTGTATCAGGGCTTAGAAGCTTTCTTT. Its protein is CASSLYQGLEAFF.

This chain links TRBV28 with TRBJ2-6; possible D gene TRBD2, 5 bases. CDR1 is MDHEN, CDR2 SYDVKM, per germline. This CDR3 is built from 15 residues. Trimming shortened V by 3 bases and J by 1 base, and 7 bases separated the two germline ends. CDR3 region: CASSFGLSGANVLTF. CDR3 DNA: TGTGCCAGCAGTTTCGGACTGTCTGGGGCCAACGTCCTGACTTTC.

The chain employs TRBV27 and TRBJ2-3; 11 positions agree with TRBD2. With 2 bases clipped from V and 5 bases from J, the junction kept 9 bases outside the gene matches. The length of the CDR3 is 17 residues. Germline assignment: CDR1 MNHEY and CDR2 SMNVEV (reference sequence). DNA for the CDR3: TGTGCCAGCAGTTTAGTAGCGGGAGGGCCCCCCGGAGATACGCAGTATTTT. Its protein product is CASSLVAGGPPGDTQYF.

In this sample, this clone turned up once. The rearrangement joins TRBV12-3 or TRBV12-4 to TRBJ1-1, with D possibly being TRBD1 (6 bases). CDR3 length: 12 residues. V lost 7 bases, J lost 4 bases, and 10 bases lay in between. The CDR3 DNA follows: TGTGCCAGCACTCCACAGGGCACTGAAGCTTTCTTT. Its protein product is CASTPQGTEAFF.

The chain employs TRBV18 and TRBJ2-3, with 8 bases lining up with TRBD1. Germline V lookup: CDR1 KGHSH, CDR2 LQKENI. Losses at the gene ends were 3 bases for V and 4 bases for J; bases not matched to a gene: 3. The CDR3 totals 14 residues. The CDR3 loop is CASSPMTGADTQYF. CDR3 bases: TGTGCCAGCTCACCGATGACAGGGGCAGATACGCAGTATTTT.

The chain recombines TRBV6-6 with TRBJ1-6, with D unclear. With 10 bases removed from V and 5 bases from J, the gap between germline ends came to 15 bases. CDR1 MNHNY and CDR2 SVGAGI come from the germline V gene (reference sequence). The CDR3 contains 14 residues. The CDR3 sequence is CATRIRENNSPLHF. The CDR3 DNA sequence: TGTGCCACCCGTATCCGGGAAAATAATTCACCCCTCCACTTT.

The rearrangement uses TRBV7-9 and TRBJ2-1, with 11 nucleotides matching TRBD2. CDR3 size: 15 residues. The germline CDR1 and CDR2 sequences are SEHNR and FQNEAQ (reference sequence). V dropped 5 bases and J dropped 7; count of bases not matched to a gene: 7. The CDR3 spells CASSPGTSGGNEQFF. CDR3 nucleotides: TGTGCCAGCAGCCCCGGGACTAGCGGCGGTAATGAGCAGTTCTTC.

This chain joins TRBV6-2 or TRBV6-3 and TRBJ1-2; 7 nucleotides match TRBD1. With V trimmed by 8 bases and J by 7 bases, 4 bases remained unmatched. The CDR3 is made up of 11 amino acids. Germline CDR1 reads MNHEY; CDR2 reads SVGEGT. CDR3 region: CASGPGGGYTF. The CDR3 coding sequence is TGTGCCAGCGGCCCAGGGGGTGGCTACACCTTC.

This sequence joins TRBV10-3 and TRBJ2-7; the D gene is possibly TRBD1 (6 bases). The germline gives CDR1 ENHRY, CDR2 SYGVKD. This CDR3 is built from 13 residues. With 3 bases removed from V and 3 bases from J, the gap between germline ends came to 9 bases. CDR3 protein: CAISEKDSYEQYF. The DNA for the CDR3 is TGTGCCATCAGTGAAAAGGACAGCTACGAGCAGTACTTC.

This chain joins TRBV21-1 and TRBJ2-7; the table names TRBD2, a call not compared with the DNA. TRBV21-1 represents a pseudogene. The CDR3 sequence is 20 residues long. CDR3 sequence: CASSKVPVRREGNVFYEQYF. The CDR3 region has the DNA TGTGCCAGCAGCAAGGTCCCCGTCCGGCGGGAGGGCAACGTTTTCTACGAGCAGTACTTC.